The count of the clone carrying this T cell receptor beta chain is one. Its cognate antigen is unknown. The sample comes from a study of T-cell memory formation after mild COVID-19. Looking at the study overall: The two donors had largely donor-specific TCR clusters. The study's findings and limits: Clones that contracted clustered mainly in CM and EM if CD4+ and in EMRA if CD8+. Memory from before infection featured some responding clones, which suggests cross-reactive memory joined.

The CDR3 is 12 residues long. The germline V and J ends were trimmed by 1 base and 6 bases, with 6 bases remaining between them. Germline V gives CDR1 SGHVS, CDR2 FNYEAQ. Sample barcodes and UMIs were carried by the TCR alpha and TCR beta cDNA libraries that 5'RACE generated with constant-segment primers. TCRdb used MiXCR to reprocess the 5' RACE reads, holding one entry per CDR3 protein. Among under 250,000 distinct CDR3 sequences listed, roughly 30% were seen once. Specimen: PBMCs or a T cell subset sorted from them (not recorded which). The chain joins TRBV7-6 to TRBJ2-5; no clear D gene. The TCR was taken from an adult woman who had mild COVID-19 (a few samples of this study predate the infection). Cell type and time point are not known. The CDR3 DNA reads TGTGCCAGCAGCTTAGGAGGAAAGACCCAGTACTTC. It encodes CASSLGGKTQYF.